This entry describes one T cell receptor (beta chain). Under the authors' procedure: Counts of nucleated cells, estimated from reference gene primer amplification, were obtained. Profiling relied on immunoSEQ multiplex PCR, and the TCRdb table lists in-frame clones only, not all of them. V, J and clone size derive from that table, while D and trimming were established from the DNA sequence. Of approximately 300,000 clones listed, around four fifths were seen once; the top ten hold around 1.2%. The CDR3 has 16 amino acids. This sample stems from a study of blood T cell repertoires in COVID-19. Study background: Spain, Italy and the United States supplied samples that represented acute and convalescent COVID-19. From T cells, B-cell-depleted T cells, or PBMCs came the material, which was cDNA or gDNA.

The chain joins TRBV7-5 to TRBJ2-7; TRBD2 is taken as the D call from the table, unchecked against the DNA. TRBV7-5 is tagged as a pseudogene. The TCR originated in a woman aged 45-65 years with acute or convalescent COVID-19. The sequencing input was peripheral blood. CDR3: CARSLALAGDQYEQYV. The CDR3 DNA sequence: TGTGCCAGAAGCTTAGCCCTAGCGGGGGACCAATACGAGCAGTACGTC.